A single sample gave rise to the 13 T cell receptor beta chains below, sequenced in a study of blood T cells in healthy people across ages. A J-beta primer mix and a sample-barcoded 5' primer were used in a second PCR of roughly 6 to 11 cycles. MiXCR was run by TCRdb on the 5' RACE reads, yielding one entry per CDR3 protein. The data show 1.4 million or so distinct CDR3 sequences, 42% seen once. The sequencing input was blood. These receptor sequences come from a woman aged 18-29 years in good health.

V and J are TRBV18 and TRBJ1-1, with D unresolved. The CDR3 spans 13 residues. The germline V gene has CDR1 KGHSH and CDR2 LQKENI. Trimming took off 0 bases at V and 7 bases at J, with 9 bases between the two ends. CDR3 sequence reads: CASSPPSRIEAFF. CDR3 sequence (DNA): TGTGCCAGCTCACCACCATCACGGATTGAAGCTTTCTTT.

This clonotype was detected only a few times. This chain connects TRBV7-8 to TRBJ2-1, with TRBD2 as a possible D gene (6 bases). Germline CDR1 and CDR2: SGHVS and FQNEAQ. Trimming pared 7 bases from V and 6 bases from J, leaving 13 bases between. This CDR3 spans 13 amino acids. CDR3 DNA sequence: TGTGCCAGCATCACGGGACTCGGCAATGAGCAGTTCTTC. The encoded protein is CASITGLGNEQFF.

This chain joins TRBV7-2 and TRBJ2-1; TRBD2 agrees at 9 bases. Per the germline V gene, CDR1 is SGHTA and CDR2 is FQGNSA. V was pared by 1 base and J by 10 bases, with 17 bases of the junction left unmatched. The CDR3 loop spans 18 amino acids. The CDR3 loop is CASSLDRIWRGGPQEQFF. DNA of the CDR3: TGTGCCAGCAGCTTAGATCGGATTTGGCGGGGGGGACCTCAGGAGCAGTTCTTC. The variable domain in full, with the rest retrieved from reference TRBV7-2 and TRBJ2-1, is GAGVSQSPSNKVTEKGKDVELRCDPISGHTALYWYRQSLGQGLEFLIYFQGNSAPDKSGLPSDRFSAERTGGSVSTLTIQRTQQEDSAVYLCASSLDRIWRGGPQEQFFGPGTRLTVL.

This clonotype was seen more than once but under ten times. The chain carries TRBV24-1 and TRBJ2-3; D perhaps matches TRBD1 (6 bases). This CDR3 region has 15 residues. The V end was cut by 4 bases, the J end by 2 bases, with 12 bases between. In germline, CDR1 is KGHDR, CDR2 SFDVKD. The CDR3 nucleotides read TGTGCCACCAGTGAGTCGACAGGAACCACAGATACGCAGTATTTT. This encodes CATSESTGTTDTQYF.

The chain recombines TRBV20-1 with TRBJ1-2; tentatively, D is TRBD1 (5 bases). CDR1 is DFQATT and CDR2 is SNEGSKA in the germline V gene (reference sequence). The germline V and J ends were trimmed by 0 bases and 0 bases, with 8 bases remaining between them. The CDR3 has 14 amino acids. CDR3 amino acids: CSAREGRANYGYTF. CDR3 coding DNA: TGCAGTGCTAGAGAGGGGCGGGCTAACTATGGCTACACCTTC.

This sequence joins TRBV7-2 and TRBJ1-1; maybe TRBD1 (5 bases). Germline V gene data show CDR1 as SGHTA and CDR2 as FQGNSA. The CDR3 is made up of 14 amino acids. The ends were cut back, 4 bases at V and 5 bases at J, with 14 bases in the middle. The CDR3 coding sequence is TGTGCCAGCAGCTCGGAGGGGTCAGCGACTGAAGCTTTCTTT. It translates to CASSSEGSATEAFF.

This clonotype has just a few counts. The chain couples TRBV12-3 or TRBV12-4 to TRBJ1-4, with D tentatively TRBD1 (6 bases). Trimming took 6 bases from V and 7 from J, leaving 18 bases between them. This CDR3 spans 15 amino acids. The CDR3 is CASRPGGGIGEKLFF. CDR3 DNA sequence: TGTGCCAGCAGGCCCGGGGGGGGCATTGGTGAAAAACTGTTTTTT.

The genes are TRBV6-2 or TRBV6-3 and TRBJ1-5; D unclear. This CDR3 has 12 residues. The germline V gene encodes CDR1 MNHEY and CDR2 SVGEGT. Trimming pared 10 bases from V and 4 bases from J, leaving 11 bases between. CDR3 residues: CATKRENQPQHF. DNA for the CDR3: TGTGCCACTAAGAGGGAAAATCAGCCCCAGCATTTT.

V usage is TRBV29-1 and J usage is TRBJ2-5; D may be TRBD1 or TRBD2 (5 bases each). The DNA matches TRBJ2-4 better at its end, which makes the J call doubtful. The CDR3 totals 13 residues. Per germline, CDR1 SQVTM and CDR2 ANQGSEA. CDR3: CSVRRGTGNIQYF. In DNA, the CDR3 is TGCAGCGTTAGAAGGGGAACGGGGAACATTCAGTACTTC.

At least ten counts were recorded for this clonotype. The chain couples TRBV20-1 to TRBJ2-7; no reliable D call. The V end was cut by 6 bases, the J end by 0 bases, with 12 bases between. The CDR3 extends over 13 amino acids. CDR1 is DFQATT, CDR2 SNEGSKA, per germline (reference sequence). In DNA, the CDR3 is TGCAGTGCGCACAGACGGACCTCCTACGAGCAGTACTTC. Its protein product is CSAHRRTSYEQYF.

This clonotype was recorded a few times. The V and J genes are TRBV27 and TRBJ1-1; a weak D match, TRBD1 (5 bases). CDR3 size: 15 residues. Germline loops: CDR1 MNHEY, CDR2 SMNVEV (reference sequence). The V gene lost 0 bases and the J gene lost 3 bases, with 11 bases spanning the gap. CDR3: CASSLSVQGYTEAFF. CDR3 nucleotide sequence: TGTGCCAGCAGTTTATCGGTCCAGGGTTACACTGAAGCTTTCTTT.

The J gene is TRBJ2-1, the V gene TRBV20-1; either TRBD1 or TRBD2 may supply D (5 bases each). The end of the DNA aligns better with TRBJ2-7, so the J call may be wrong. Germline V gives CDR1 DFQATT, CDR2 SNEGSKA (reference sequence). The CDR3 runs to 14 residues. CDR3 sequence reads: CSAGGRTIYNEQYF. In DNA, the CDR3 is TGCAGTGCTGGGGGACGGACGATCTACAATGAGCAGTACTTC.

V usage is TRBV7-9 and J usage is TRBJ2-5; either TRBD1 or TRBD2 may supply D (5 bases each). The CDR3 length is 16 residues. The V end lost 5 bases, the J end lost 10 bases, and 26 bases lay between the germline ends. The V gene's germline CDR1 is SEHNR and CDR2 FQNEAQ (reference sequence). In DNA form, the CDR3 reads TGTGCCAGCAGCCCAACCCCGGGACCAGCAACTTGGGGCCAGTACTTC. The encoded protein is CASSPTPGPATWGQYF.